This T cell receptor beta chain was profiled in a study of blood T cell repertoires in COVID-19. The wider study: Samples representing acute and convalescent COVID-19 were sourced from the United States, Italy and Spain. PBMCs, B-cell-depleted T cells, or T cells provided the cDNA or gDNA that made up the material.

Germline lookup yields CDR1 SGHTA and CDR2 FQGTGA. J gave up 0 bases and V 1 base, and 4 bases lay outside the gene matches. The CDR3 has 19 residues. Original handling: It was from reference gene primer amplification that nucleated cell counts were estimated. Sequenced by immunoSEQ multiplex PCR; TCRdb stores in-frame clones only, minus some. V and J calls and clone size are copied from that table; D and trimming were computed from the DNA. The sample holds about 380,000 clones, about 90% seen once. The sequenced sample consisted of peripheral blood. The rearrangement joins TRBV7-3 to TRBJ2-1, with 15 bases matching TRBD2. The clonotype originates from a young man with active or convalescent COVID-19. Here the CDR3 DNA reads TGTGCCAGCAGCTTAATAGGGACTAGCGGGAGGTCCTCCTACAATGAGCAGTTCTTC. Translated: CASSLIGTSGRSSYNEQFF.